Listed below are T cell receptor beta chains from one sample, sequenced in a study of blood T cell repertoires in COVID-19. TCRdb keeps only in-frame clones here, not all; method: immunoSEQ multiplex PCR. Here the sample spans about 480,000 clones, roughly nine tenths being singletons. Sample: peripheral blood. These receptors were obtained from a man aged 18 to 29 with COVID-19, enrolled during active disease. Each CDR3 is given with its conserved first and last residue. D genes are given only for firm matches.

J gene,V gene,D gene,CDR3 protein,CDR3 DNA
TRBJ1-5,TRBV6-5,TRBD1,CASRMDRASNQPQHF,TGTGCCAGCAGGATGGACAGGGCTAGCAATCAGCCCCAGCATTTT
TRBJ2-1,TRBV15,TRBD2,CATSRGTTSGSVNEQFF,TGTGCCACCAGCAGAGGAACGACTAGCGGGAGTGTTAATGAGCAGTTCTTC
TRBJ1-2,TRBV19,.,CASQTAVYGYTF,TGTGCCAGTCAGACGGCGGTCTATGGCTACACCTTC
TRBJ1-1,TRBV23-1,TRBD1,CASSPAAGGTEAFF,TGCGCCAGCAGTCCCGCGGCAGGGGGCACTGAAGCTTTCTTT
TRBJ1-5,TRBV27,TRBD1,CASGTVNQPQHF,TGTGCCAGCGGGACAGTAAATCAGCCCCAGCATTTT
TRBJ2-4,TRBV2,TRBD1,CASTGQELAKNIQYF,TGTGCCAGCACGGGACAGGAACTGGCCAAAAACATTCAGTACTTC
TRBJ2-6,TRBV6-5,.,CASSRVSGANVLTF,TGTGCCAGCAGCAGGGTCTCTGGGGCCAACGTCCTGACTTTC
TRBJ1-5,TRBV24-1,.,CATRAEGPNQPQHF,TGTGCCACCAGGGCGGAGGGTCCCAATCAGCCCCAGCATTTT
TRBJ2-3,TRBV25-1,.,CASTFGGDTQYF,TGTGCCAGCACCTTTGGAGGGGATACGCAGTATTTT
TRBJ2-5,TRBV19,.,CASSPPGRQETQYF,TGTGCCAGTAGTCCCCCGGGAAGACAAGAGACCCAGTACTTC
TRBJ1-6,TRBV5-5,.,CASGGQNNSPLHF,TGTGCCAGCGGAGGACAGAATAATTCACCCCTCCACTTT
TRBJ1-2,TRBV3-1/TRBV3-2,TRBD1,CASSQLTGGRGYTF,TGTGCCAGCAGCCAACTTACAGGGGGACGAGGCTACACCTTC
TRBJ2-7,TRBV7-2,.,CASSLGFRGVAYEQYF,TGTGCCAGCAGCTTAGGTTTCAGGGGCGTTGCCTACGAGCAGTACTTC
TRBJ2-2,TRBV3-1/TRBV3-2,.,CASSLSGVNTGELFF,TGTGCCAGCAGCCTATCCGGGGTTAACACCGGGGAGCTGTTTTTT